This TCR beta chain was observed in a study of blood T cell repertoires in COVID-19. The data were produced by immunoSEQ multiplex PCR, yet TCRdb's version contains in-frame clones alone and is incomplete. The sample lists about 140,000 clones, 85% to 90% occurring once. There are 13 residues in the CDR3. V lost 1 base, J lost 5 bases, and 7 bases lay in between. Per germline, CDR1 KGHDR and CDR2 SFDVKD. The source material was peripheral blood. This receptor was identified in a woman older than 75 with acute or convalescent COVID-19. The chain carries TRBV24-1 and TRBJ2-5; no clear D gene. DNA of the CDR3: TGTGCCACCAGTGATTTTTCGGGTGAGACCCAGTACTTC. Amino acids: CATSDFSGETQYF.